The 16 T cell receptor beta chains listed next were all sequenced from one sample in a study of blood T cells in healthy people across ages. Together with a sample-barcoded 5' primer, a J-beta primer mix was included in a second PCR lasting roughly 6 to 12 cycles. A single record per CDR3 protein comes from TCRdb applying MiXCR to the 5' RACE reads. The sample lists 710,000 or so distinct CDR3 sequences, 20% to 25% occurring once. The source material was blood. These receptors originate from a man between 65 and 85 years old in good health.

The rearrangement links TRBV12-3 or TRBV12-4 to TRBJ1-2; tentatively, D is TRBD1 (6 bases). The CDR3 consists of 15 residues. The V end lost 3 bases, the J end lost 4 bases, and 15 bases lay between the germline ends. Here the CDR3 reads CASSFTRRDIYGYTF. DNA of the CDR3: TGTGCCAGCAGTTTCACACGCCGGGACATCTATGGCTACACCTTC.

This clonotype was seen a few times. The V and J genes are TRBV7-2 and TRBJ2-5, with unresolved D. The germline V gene has CDR1 SGHTA and CDR2 FQGNSA. The CDR3 covers 14 residues. V was pared by 5 bases and J by 0 bases, with 10 bases between. The CDR3, as DNA: TGTGCCAGCAGCCCGGTGGGTAACCAAGAGACCCAGTACTTC. Its protein is CASSPVGNQETQYF.

This rearrangement joins TRBV30 to TRBJ1-1; tentative D call: TRBD1 (5 bases). Germline V gives CDR1 GTSNPN, CDR2 SVGIG (reference sequence). This CDR3 is built from 12 residues. V gave up 1 base and J gave up 4 bases, with 7 bases separating them. The CDR3 sequence: CAWSEGTTEAFF. Here the CDR3 DNA reads TGTGCCTGGAGTGAAGGGACCACTGAAGCTTTCTTT.

The chain uses TRBV20-1 and TRBJ2-5, with 9 nucleotides matching TRBD2. The DNA matches TRBJ2-1 better at its end, which makes the J call doubtful. The CDR3 sequence is 14 residues long. In germline, CDR1 is DFQATT, CDR2 SNEGSKA (reference sequence). Here the CDR3 reads CSARERGGGNEQFF. For the CDR3, the DNA is TGCAGTGCTAGAGAGCGGGGGGGCGGCAATGAGCAGTTCTTC.

V and J are TRBV12-3 or TRBV12-4 and TRBJ2-2; weak D call: TRBD2 (6 bases). The CDR3 runs 13 residues. V was shortened by 9 bases and J by 0 bases, with 8 bases between the two germline ends. This chain's CDR3 is CARGDSNTGELFF. CDR3 nucleotide sequence: TGTGCCAGGGGGGACTCGAACACCGGGGAGCTGTTTTTT.

This chain links TRBV7-9 with TRBJ1-4; D ambiguous. From germline, CDR1 is SEHNR and CDR2 FQNEAQ (reference sequence). Trimming took 8 bases from V and 8 from J, leaving 9 bases between them. The CDR3 consists of 11 residues. CDR3 sequence (DNA): TGTGCCAGCGTCCAAAGGGAAAAACTGTTTTTT. As protein: CASVQREKLFF. The full variable domain, completed using reference TRBV7-9 and TRBJ1-4, is DTGVSQNPRHKITKRGQNVTFRCDPISEHNRLYWYRQTLGQGPEFLTYFQNEAQLEKSRLLSDRFSAERPKGSFSTLEIQRTEQGDSAMYLCASVQREKLFFGSGTQLSVL.

The chain uses TRBV6-1 and TRBJ2-5; the D is unclear. The germline V gene has CDR1 MNHNS and CDR2 SASEGT. Trimming left V 2 bases short and J 5 bases short, with 15 bases between. This CDR3 comprises 15 residues. The CDR3 nucleotides are TGTGCCAGCAGTGAAAGTATAGGTCAGGAGGAGACCCAGTACTTC. Translating gives CASSESIGQEETQYF.

In its sample, this clonotype was seen a few times. The chain joins TRBV7-9 to TRBJ2-7; TRBD1 matches at 8 bases. Germline lookup yields CDR1 SEHNR and CDR2 FQNEAQ (reference sequence). The CDR3 loop spans 15 amino acids. Trimming at V came to 5 bases and at J to 3 bases, leaving 9 bases not matched to a gene. CDR3 protein: CASSLRQGSFYEQYF. The DNA for the CDR3 is TGTGCCAGCAGCCTCCGACAGGGGAGTTTCTACGAGCAGTACTTC.

J is TRBJ2-3 and V is TRBV12-3 or TRBV12-4, with D tentatively TRBD2 (5 bases). The CDR3 consists of 16 residues. V lost 5 bases to trimming and J lost 0 bases, with 15 bases between them. The CDR3: CASSPRAAASTDTQYF. The CDR3 DNA follows: TGTGCCAGCAGTCCCCGGGCAGCGGCGAGCACAGATACGCAGTATTTT.

The chain joins TRBV20-1 to TRBJ2-1; 9 bases line up with TRBD2. CDR3 length: 13 residues. V gave up 8 bases and J gave up 2 bases; unmatched junction bases: 4. Germline values: CDR1 DFQATT, CDR2 SNEGSKA (reference sequence). The CDR3 loop reads CSTQRGAYNEQFF. CDR3 nucleotides: TGCAGTACTCAGCGGGGGGCCTACAATGAGCAGTTCTTC.

This clonotype has at least ten counts. The CDR3 nucleotides are TGCGCCAGCAGCTTTGAGCGGGGGGCCCGGGGTGAGCAGTTCTTC. Translation: CASSFERGARGEQFF. The chain employs TRBV5-1 and TRBJ2-1; 9 bases line up with TRBD2. The CDR3 has 15 residues. Germline CDR1 SGHRS, CDR2 YFSETQ. Germline trimming cut 2 bases from V and 9 bases from J; bases unmatched to any gene: 9.

The chain has TRBV27 and TRBJ1-2; D is undetermined. Germline assignment: CDR1 MNHEY and CDR2 SMNVEV (reference sequence). Between the trimmed V and J ends, which lost 0 bases and 3 bases, there was a span of 8 bases. The CDR3 spans 14 residues. This chain's CDR3 is CASSLSDGDYGYTF. CDR3 nucleotide sequence: TGTGCCAGCAGTTTATCGGACGGAGACTATGGCTACACCTTC.

The V call is TRBV23-1, the J call TRBJ2-7; 9 nucleotides align to TRBD1. TRBV23-1 is an ORF, and what it does is uncertain. After removal of 3 bases from V and 6 bases from J, the junction contained 12 bases not matched to a gene. The CDR3 loop spans 16 amino acids. CDR3 in DNA: TGCGCCAGCAGTCATATCCGGGACAGGGTTCTTTTCGAGCAGTACTTC. Residues: CASSHIRDRVLFEQYF.

This clonotype occurred a few times. The chain employs TRBV7-3 and TRBJ2-1; no firm D call. Germline assignment: CDR1 SGHTA and CDR2 FQGTGA. CDR3 length: 19 amino acids. The ends were cut back, 1 base at V and 1 base at J, with 20 bases in the middle. The CDR3 loop is CASSLRPLGRSESYNEQFF. The CDR3 nucleotides are TGTGCCAGCAGCTTAAGGCCCCTTGGGCGGTCCGAGTCCTACAATGAGCAGTTCTTC.

The rearrangement joins TRBV20-1 to TRBJ2-7; D not resolved. There are 12 residues in the CDR3. Germline lookup yields CDR1 DFQATT and CDR2 SNEGSKA (reference sequence). The germline V and J ends were trimmed by 6 bases and 0 bases, with 9 bases remaining between them. The DNA of the CDR3 is TGCAGTGCGTCGACGAGCTCCTACGAGCAGTACTTC. Translated: CSASTSSYEQYF.

This clonotype has more than one count but fewer than ten. The genes are TRBV7-2 and TRBJ2-3, with TRBD2 identical over 13 bases. Germline values: CDR1 SGHTA, CDR2 FQGNSA. The CDR3 is made up of 15 amino acids. V shed 8 bases and J 9 bases; nucleotides not matched to a gene: 11. In DNA, the CDR3 is TGTGCCAGCCGAACACTAGCGGGAGGGGCTGACACGCAGTATTTT. Amino acid sequence: CASRTLAGGADTQYF.